This is a list of T cell receptor beta chains from one sample in a study of T cells after yellow fever vaccination. TCRdb redid the calling of the 5' RACE reads with MiXCR, one entry per CDR3 protein. This sample yields about 260,000 distinct CDR3 sequences, of which 10% to 15% are seen a single time; 0.4% to 0.55% belongs to the top ten. The material was CD4+ T cells sorted from PBMCs, obtained 45 days after the yellow fever booster vaccination. The receptors originated from a man aged 25 to 40 who received the YFV17D yellow fever vaccine. The CDR3 runs from the conserved cysteine through the conserved F or W. D genes are given only for firm matches. Clone size is given for some rows only: seen once, a few or many times, or a class if the clone is expanded.

cdr3_length | clone_size | j_call | v_call | d_call | cdr3_aa | cdr3_nt
13 | few | TRBJ2-3 | TRBV29-1 | NA | CSARRDTTDTQYF | TGCAGCGCTCGACGGGACACCACAGATACGCAGTATTTT
16 | NA | TRBJ2-1 | TRBV5-6 | TRBD2 | CASSPGGGSSYNEQFF | TGTGCCAGCAGCCCAGGTGGCGGGAGCTCCTACAATGAGCAGTTCTTC
13 | many | TRBJ2-7 | TRBV5-4 | TRBD2 | CASSPSGTYEQYF | TGTGCCAGCTCGCCTAGCGGCACCTACGAGCAGTACTTC
15 | many | TRBJ2-1 | TRBV12-3/TRBV12-4 | TRBD2 | CASSPTGTSGNEQFF | TGTGCCAGCAGCCCCACCGGGACTAGCGGGAATGAGCAGTTCTTC
14 | NA | TRBJ2-1 | TRBV29-1 | TRBD2 | CSVVRGTSSNEQFF | TGCAGCGTTGTAAGGGGGACTAGTAGCAATGAGCAGTTCTTC
14 | NA | TRBJ1-2 | TRBV5-8 | TRBD1 | CASRLGQAHYGYTF | TGTGCCAGCAGACTGGGACAGGCCCACTATGGCTACACCTTC
16 | few | TRBJ2-1 | TRBV6-2/TRBV6-3 | NA | CASSGARTPSYNEQFF | TGTGCCAGCAGCGGGGCGCGGACCCCGTCCTACAATGAGCAGTTCTTC
16 | NA | TRBJ1-4 | TRBV27 | NA | CASSLWSGGVREKLFF | TGTGCCAGCAGTTTATGGTCGGGGGGCGTCCGAGAAAAACTGTTTTTT
15 | NA | TRBJ2-1 | TRBV2 | TRBD2 | CASSPRREGLYEQFF | TGTGCCAGCAGTCCGCGGCGGGAGGGCCTCTATGAGCAGTTCTTC
17 | NA | TRBJ2-2 | TRBV24-1 | NA | CATSDEPAPGFAGELFF | TGTGCCACCAGTGATGAACCGGCTCCGGGGTTCGCCGGGGAGCTGTTTTTT
15 | NA | TRBJ2-5 | TRBV5-5 | TRBD2 | CASSRSSGRRETQYF | TGTGCCAGCAGCAGATCTAGCGGGAGGAGGGAGACCCAGTACTTC
18 | few | TRBJ2-1 | TRBV6-2/TRBV6-3 | TRBD1 | CASSSFDRGPWAYNEQFF | TGTGCCAGCAGTTCCTTCGACAGGGGGCCCTGGGCGTACAATGAGCAGTTCTTC
15 | many | TRBJ2-7 | TRBV27 | NA | CASSANRGRTYEQYF | TGTGCCAGCAGTGCTAATCGAGGGAGGACCTACGAGCAGTACTTC
14 | few | TRBJ1-4 | TRBV6-5 | NA | CASSYARGNEKLFF | TGTGCCAGCAGTTACGCCAGGGGCAATGAAAAACTGTTTTTT
12 | NA | TRBJ2-1 | TRBV7-6 | NA | CASSFGGDEQFF | TGTGCCAGCAGCTTCGGGGGAGATGAGCAGTTCTTC
15 | NA | TRBJ2-5 | TRBV12-3/TRBV12-4 | NA | CASSLSGGAGETQYF | TGTGCCAGCAGTTTGAGTGGAGGGGCAGGAGAGACCCAGTACTTC
15 | NA | TRBJ2-1 | TRBV28 | TRBD2 | CASRIGTSGYNEQFF | TGTGCCAGCAGGATTGGGACTAGCGGTTACAATGAGCAGTTCTTC
15 | NA | TRBJ2-2 | TRBV7-2 | NA | CASSSGTSMTGELFF | TGTGCCAGCAGCTCCGGGACTTCCATGACCGGGGAGCTGTTTTTT
16 | few | TRBJ2-5 | TRBV4-3 | TRBD2 | CASSQDLTGAGETQYF | TGCGCCAGCAGCCAAGATTTAACGGGAGCGGGGGAGACCCAGTACTTC
16 | NA | TRBJ2-5 | TRBV7-2 | NA | CASSLEGVGGVETQYF | TGTGCCAGCAGCTTAGAGGGAGTGGGAGGAGTAGAGACCCAGTACTTC
15 | NA | TRBJ1-5 | TRBV3-1 | NA | CASSQEGGVGQPQHF | TGTGCCAGCAGCCAAGAGGGGGGGGTCGGCCAGCCCCAGCATTTT
15 | NA | TRBJ1-4 | TRBV5-1 | NA | CASQNGDTLNEKLFF | TGCGCCAGCCAAAATGGGGACACCCTTAATGAAAAACTGTTTTTT
14 | NA | TRBJ2-3 | TRBV9 | NA | CASSVVPSPDTQYF | TGTGCCAGCAGCGTAGTCCCTAGTCCAGATACGCAGTATTTT
13 | NA | TRBJ2-5 | TRBV9 | NA | CASSFAQTETQYF | TGTGCCAGCAGCTTCGCTCAAACAGAGACCCAGTACTTC
17 | few | TRBJ2-5 | TRBV5-1 | TRBD2 | CASSLGLAGAVRETQYF | TGCGCCAGCAGCCTCGGACTAGCGGGGGCTGTTCGGGAGACCCAGTACTTC
14 | NA | TRBJ2-7 | TRBV7-9 | TRBD2 | CASSLISGRDEQYF | TGTGCCAGCAGCTTAATAAGCGGGAGGGACGAGCAGTACTTC
12 | NA | TRBJ2-1 | TRBV14 | NA | CASSQQENEQFF | TGTGCCAGCAGCCAACAGGAAAATGAGCAGTTCTTC
13 | NA | TRBJ2-6 | TRBV29-1 | NA | CSHTTSGANVLTF | TGCAGCCACACCACCTCTGGGGCCAACGTCCTGACTTTC
13 | NA | TRBJ2-1 | TRBV6-1 | NA | CASRLNSGDEQFF | TGTGCCAGCAGGTTGAATTCGGGGGATGAGCAGTTCTTC
16 | few | TRBJ2-1 | TRBV20-1 | TRBD2 | CSARSRTSGAYNEQFF | TGCAGTGCTAGATCCAGGACTAGCGGAGCCTACAATGAGCAGTTCTTC
14 | NA | TRBJ1-1 | TRBV5-1 | NA | CASTSVEPNTEAFF | TGCGCCAGCACCTCGGTAGAACCCAACACTGAAGCTTTCTTT
15 | few | TRBJ2-5 | TRBV20-1 | TRBD2 | CSASRRTSGQETQYF | TGCAGTGCTAGCCGCCGGACTAGCGGACAAGAGACCCAGTACTTC
14 | few | TRBJ2-7 | TRBV4-2 | NA | CASSQELVAFEQYF | TGTGCCAGCAGCCAAGAACTGGTAGCCTTCGAGCAGTACTTC
15 | NA | TRBJ2-3 | TRBV6-5 | NA | CASSYQSVPPDTQYF | TGTGCCAGCAGTTACCAAAGCGTTCCCCCAGATACGCAGTATTTT
14 | few | TRBJ2-7 | TRBV27 | NA | CASSNYGPTYEQYF | TGTGCCAGTTCTAATTACGGGCCTACCTACGAGCAGTACTTC
14 | NA | TRBJ2-3 | TRBV30 | NA | CAWRVLAFTDTQYF | TGTGCCTGGAGGGTGTTAGCCTTTACAGATACGCAGTATTTT
16 | few | TRBJ2-3 | TRBV7-2 | NA | CASSFVPGWGTDTQYF | TGTGCCAGCAGCTTCGTACCGGGATGGGGCACAGATACGCAGTATTTT
15 | few | TRBJ2-2 | TRBV12-3/TRBV12-4 | NA | CASSLGLGSTGELFF | TGTGCCAGCAGTTTAGGCCTAGGAAGCACCGGGGAGCTGTTTTTT
16 | NA | TRBJ2-5 | TRBV6-5 | TRBD1 | CASRNTPTGGLETQYF | TGTGCCAGCAGAAATACTCCGACAGGGGGCCTGGAGACCCAGTACTTC
14 | NA | TRBJ2-3 | TRBV5-4 | NA | CASSEMGSEDTQYF | TGTGCCAGCAGCGAGATGGGGAGTGAAGATACGCAGTATTTT
16 | NA | TRBJ2-1 | TRBV5-4 | NA | CASSGRTVNSGNEQFF | TGTGCCAGCAGCGGCAGGACAGTTAATTCGGGAAATGAGCAGTTCTTC